Detailed here is one T cell receptor beta chain. Antigen unknown. Assay used: immunoSEQ multiplex PCR; TCRdb lists only in-frame clones, some missing. The sample lists more than 10,000 clones, around 86% occurring once. This sample was included in a study of a mutant IDH1 vaccine in newly diagnosed glioma. For the study at large: Males made up approximately 62% and females about 38% of treated patients, whose mean age was around 41 years. Patients' prior therapy spanned radiotherapy, temozolomide, or both; most underwent both.

Time point here: week 5, during vaccination. A single vaccine dose contained 300 ug of mutant IDH1 20-mer peptide, and topical imiquimod was used with it. The CDR3 consists of 14 residues. Per germline, CDR1 SGHTA and CDR2 FQGNSA. With 2 bases removed from V and 3 bases from J, the gap between germline ends came to 5 bases. This sequence was found in a woman aged 40 to 55 with glioma. Some clones in this sample may be carry-over from other donors' samples. The starting material was PBMCs, obtained from a glioma patient whose treatment included an IDH1 peptide vaccine. This chain connects TRBV7-2 to TRBJ2-6; D not resolved. CDR3 DNA sequence: TGTGCCAGCAGCTTATGGGGTGGGGCCAACGTCCTGACTTTC. Its protein product is CASSLWGGANVLTF.